This TCR beta chain derives from a study of T cell clonality in common variable immunodeficiency. Study-wide points: Repertoire-complication correlations in CVID were limited by patient heterogeneity.

In regard to this clone: Antigen unknown. The sequenced fragment ends 3 residues before the CDR3 boundary, so the rest is inferred from the germline J gene.

The CDR3 runs to 14 residues. Per germline, CDR1 SNHLY and CDR2 FYNNEI. Data came from immunoSEQ multiplex PCR; TCRdb stores just in-frame clones and leaves some out. The repertoire shows tens of thousands of clones, none seen only once; the top ten take approximately 4.7%. The clonotype originates from a person between 18 and 75 years old in good health. What was sequenced was peripheral blood mononuclear cells. The V gene is TRBV2, the J gene TRBJ1-4; D unclear. The covered CDR3 bases are TGTGCCAGCAGTGCAGGATTTCAATTCTCACCA. Encoded protein: CASSAGFQFSP. The entire CDR3 reads CASSAGFQFSPLFF.